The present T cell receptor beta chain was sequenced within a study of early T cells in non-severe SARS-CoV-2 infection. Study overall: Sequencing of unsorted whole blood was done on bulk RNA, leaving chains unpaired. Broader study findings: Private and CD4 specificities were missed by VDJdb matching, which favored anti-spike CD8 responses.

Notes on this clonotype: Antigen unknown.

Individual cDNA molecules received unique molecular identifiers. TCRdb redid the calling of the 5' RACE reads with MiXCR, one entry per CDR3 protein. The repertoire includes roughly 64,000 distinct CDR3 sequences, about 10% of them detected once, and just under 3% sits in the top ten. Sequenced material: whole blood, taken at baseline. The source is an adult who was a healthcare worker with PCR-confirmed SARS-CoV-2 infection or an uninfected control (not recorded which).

This CDR3 is CSARGDGGFEQYF. DNA for the CDR3: TGCAGTGCTAGGGGGGACGGAGGGTTCGAGCAGTACTTC. The V call is TRBV20-1, the J call TRBJ2-7; tentatively, D is TRBD2 (6 bases). With 3 bases removed from V and 6 bases from J, the gap between germline ends came to 15 bases. Germline V gives CDR1 DFQATT, CDR2 SNEGSKA (reference sequence). The CDR3 contains 13 residues.